This T cell receptor beta chain was sequenced in a study of cytomegalovirus exposure and HLA in healthy donors. Researchers ran the PCR with 60 Vbeta and 13 Jbeta primers. Per the study methods: Approximately 12 million of the roughly 80 million unique TCR beta chains counted in a later analysis were shared. The assay was immunoSEQ multiplex PCR, and TCRdb's table has in-frame clones only and misses some. From that table come the V and J calls and clone size; the DNA was used to work out D and trimming. This listing includes about 53,000 clones. The TCR was taken from a woman aged 18 to 35 in good health and CMV-seronegative. The sequenced sample was PBMCs.

The CDR3 region has the DNA TGTGCCAGCAGCTCAGGGGGACGTGCCTCCTACGAGCAGTACTTC. The encoded protein is CASSSGGRASYEQYF. The chain links TRBV7-6 to TRBJ2-7, with TRBD1 matching over 7 bases. Germline V gene data show CDR1 as SGHVS and CDR2 as FNYEAQ. The CDR3 length is 15 residues. The ends lost 4 bases at V and 0 bases at J; junction bases unmatched: 6. The whole variable domain, remainder taken from reference TRBV7-6 and TRBJ2-7, is GAGVSQSPRYKVTKRGQDVALRCDPISGHVSLYWYRQALGQGPEFLTYFNYEAQQDKSGLPNDRFSAERPEGSISTLTIQRTEQRDSAMYRCASSSGGRASYEQYFGPGTRLTVT.